These T cell receptor beta chains were read from a single sample in a study of blood T cells in healthy people across ages. In TCRdb, the 5' RACE reads were re-called with MiXCR into one record per CDR3 protein. The sample has roughly 700,000 distinct CDR3 sequences; 49% are singletons. Sequenced input: blood. The receptors were sampled from a woman aged 55-70 years in good health. Each CDR3 is given with its conserved first and last residue. D genes are given only for firm matches. Not all rows give a size; the values are once, few, many and, for expanded clones, a class.

J	size	V	D	DNA	CDR3
TRBJ2-1	.	TRBV28	TRBD2	TGTGCCAGCAGCCCATCTGGCGGGAGCCAACCCTACAATGAGCAGTTCTTC	CASSPSGGSQPYNEQFF
TRBJ2-1	once	TRBV6-6	TRBD2	TGTGCCAGCAGTTCTCCTAGCGGGAGTATCTATGAGCAGTTCTTC	CASSSPSGSIYEQFF
TRBJ1-1	.	TRBV20-1	TRBD1	TGCAGTGCTAGGTCCCTGAGGACAGGGACTGAAGCTTTCTTT	CSARSLRTGTEAFF
TRBJ2-5	.	TRBV25-1	.	TGTGCCTCTCACCGGGGGGCTAGCGAGACCCAGTACTTC	CASHRGASETQYF
TRBJ1-2	.	TRBV27	.	TGTGCCAGCAGTTTATCTCAGGGTGGCTGGGGCTATGGCTACACCTTC	CASSLSQGGWGYGYTF
TRBJ2-7	few	TRBV7-2	TRBD1	TGTGCCAGCAGCATCGGGACAGACCGTTACGAGCAGTACTTC	CASSIGTDRYEQYF
TRBJ2-7	.	TRBV7-9	.	TGTGCCAGCAGCTTAGACAGGGTTTACGACGAGCAGTACTTC	CASSLDRVYDEQYF
TRBJ1-5	once	TRBV28	.	TGTGCCAGCAGAAGAGACAGAGCCCCATTGCAGCCCCAGCATTTT	CASRRDRAPLQPQHF
TRBJ1-1	few	TRBV12-3/TRBV12-4	TRBD1	TGTGCCAGCAGTTCCCCGGGACAGTGGAACACTGAAGCTTTCTTT	CASSSPGQWNTEAFF
TRBJ1-4	.	TRBV15	TRBD1	TGTGCCACCAGCAGGGAGCAGGGGGGCGAAAAACTGTTTTTT	CATSREQGGEKLFF
TRBJ2-3	few	TRBV6-6	.	TGTGCCACCCAACGGAGCACAGATACGCAGTATTTT	CATQRSTDTQYF
TRBJ1-2	.	TRBV3-1	.	TGTGCCAGCAGCCAAGTTACAGAAGAAGGCTACACCTTC	CASSQVTEEGYTF
TRBJ1-4	.	TRBV30	.	TGTGCCTGGACGGATTATGAAAAACTGTTTTTT	CAWTDYEKLFF
TRBJ2-7	.	TRBV20-1	.	TGCAGTGCCCAGGAGGACTTTTACTCCTACGAGCAGTACTTC	CSAQEDFYSYEQYF
TRBJ1-5	once	TRBV7-2	.	TGTGCCAGCAGCTTCGAGGGGGAACGATATCAGCCCCAGCATTTT	CASSFEGERYQPQHF
TRBJ2-1	.	TRBV6-6	.	TGTGCCAGCACTAGAGGGAGCTCCTTAGGGAATGAGCAGTTCTTC	CASTRGSSLGNEQFF
TRBJ2-7	.	TRBV20-1	.	TGCAGTGCTAGCGGGGATTATCGGGAAGGCTACGAGCAGTACTTC	CSASGDYREGYEQYF
TRBJ2-1	.	TRBV5-1	.	TGCGCCAGCAGCTTGAGACGGTGGCAGACCAATGAGCAGTTCTTC	CASSLRRWQTNEQFF
TRBJ2-1	.	TRBV7-3	.	TGTGCCAGCAGCCAGGGGCGTCACAATGAGCAGTTCTTC	CASSQGRHNEQFF
TRBJ2-3	few	TRBV4-2	.	TGTGCCAGCAGCCAAGCCCAGGGACGCCTCACAGATACGCAGTATTTT	CASSQAQGRLTDTQYF
TRBJ1-2	.	TRBV18	.	TGTGCCAGCTCACCACAAGACAGGAACTATGGCTACACCTTC	CASSPQDRNYGYTF
TRBJ2-3	.	TRBV5-6	TRBD2	TGTGCCAGCAGCTTGGGAGGGAGGGGTGGTACAGATACGCAGTATTTT	CASSLGGRGGTDTQYF
TRBJ2-1	.	TRBV7-6	.	TGTGCCAGCAGCTTAAAAGCGACTGGGGGTGAGCAGTTCTTC	CASSLKATGGEQFF
TRBJ2-7	.	TRBV11-1	TRBD1	TGTGCCAGCAGCAACCTCAGGGGGCGCGACGAGCAGTACTTC	CASSNLRGRDEQYF
TRBJ2-3	.	TRBV20-1	.	TGCAGTGCTAGGGGCTTTCGGGGGAGTAACATATTTAGCACAGGTACGCAGTATTTT	CSARGFRGSNIFSTGTQYF
TRBJ2-6	few	TRBV24-1	.	TGTGCCACCAGTGGAGGGTTCTCTGGGGCCAACGTCCTGACTTTC	CATSGGFSGANVLTF
TRBJ1-5	.	TRBV4-3	.	TGCGCCAGCAGCGAAGACATAAATCAGCCCCAGCATTTT	CASSEDINQPQHF
TRBJ2-1	.	TRBV20-1	.	TGCAGTGCGACAACTAGCAATGAGCAGTTCTTC	CSATTSNEQFF
TRBJ2-3	.	TRBV12-3/TRBV12-4	.	TGTGCCAGCAGATCGACAGAAGATACGCAGTATTTT	CASRSTEDTQYF
TRBJ2-7	few	TRBV28	.	TGTGCCAGCGCATCCTACGAGCAGTACTTC	CASASYEQYF
TRBJ2-5	.	TRBV29-1	TRBD2	TGCAGCGTCGAGGGACTAGCGGGAGTTGTGGATAAGCAGTACTTC	CSVEGLAGVVDKQYF
TRBJ2-2	.	TRBV5-1	TRBD2	TGCGCCAGCAGCCTGCCGACTAGCGGGAGTTTGAGGGAGCTGTTTTTT	CASSLPTSGSLRELFF
TRBJ1-1	.	TRBV28	.	TGTGCCAGCAGTTTATGGGGGGATCGGAACACTGAAGCTTTCTTT	CASSLWGDRNTEAFF
TRBJ1-1	.	TRBV3-1	.	TGTGCCAGCAGCCAAGATTGGGGGTCTGAAGCTTTCTTT	CASSQDWGSEAFF
TRBJ2-7	.	TRBV6-1	TRBD1	TGTGCCAGTACCGGGACAGGGAGGGGAGAGCAGTACTTC	CASTGTGRGEQYF
TRBJ2-5	many	TRBV28	.	TGTGCCAGCAGTTTCAGGGACCGGGAGACCCAGTACTTC	CASSFRDRETQYF
TRBJ2-1	.	TRBV28	.	TGTGCCAGCACCGCGGGGTACAATGAGCAGTTCTTC	CASTAGYNEQFF
TRBJ1-2	.	TRBV5-1	.	TGCGCCAGCAGCCCTCAGGGTAAGAACTATGGCTACACCTTC	CASSPQGKNYGYTF
TRBJ2-7	few	TRBV3-1	.	TGTGCCAGCAGCCAAGGGTACCCGGTAGGGGCTCCTTCCTACGAGCAGTACTTC	CASSQGYPVGAPSYEQYF
TRBJ1-1	.	TRBV7-2	.	TGTGCCAGCAGCTTATATCTCAGGACTGAAGCTTTCTTT	CASSLYLRTEAFF
TRBJ2-7	.	TRBV30	TRBD2	TGTGCCTGGAGGGGTGGGGCTAGCGGGAACTACGAGCAGTACTTC	CAWRGGASGNYEQYF
TRBJ2-1	once	TRBV10-3	.	TGTGCCATCAGTGATGGCGTCGGCGGGACCTCCTACAATGGGCAGTTCTTC	CAISDGVGGTSYNGQFF
TRBJ1-4	.	TRBV6-5	.	TGTGCCAGCAGTTACTCGAGGCCCTACCGCGTGGAAAAACTGTTTTTT	CASSYSRPYRVEKLFF
TRBJ2-7	once	TRBV11-2	.	TGTGCCAGCGGCTTAGGAGGGCTGTCCTACGAGCAGTACTTC	CASGLGGLSYEQYF
TRBJ1-5	.	TRBV28	.	TGTGCCAGCAGTACTCAGGGTTTTAGCAATCAGCCCCAGCATTTT	CASSTQGFSNQPQHF
TRBJ2-1	.	TRBV6-2/TRBV6-3	.	TGTGCCATTCAGACTGGGGTCCAATGGCATGAGCAGTTCTTC	CAIQTGVQWHEQFF
TRBJ2-4	.	TRBV29-1	.	TGCAGCGTCGTGGGGATGGGAAGGGGGATAGCCAAAAACATTCAGTACTTC	CSVVGMGRGIAKNIQYF
TRBJ2-7	few	TRBV7-2	.	TGTGCCAGCAGCTCCCAAGCCGGAGGGAGCTCCTACGAGCAGTACTTC	CASSSQAGGSSYEQYF